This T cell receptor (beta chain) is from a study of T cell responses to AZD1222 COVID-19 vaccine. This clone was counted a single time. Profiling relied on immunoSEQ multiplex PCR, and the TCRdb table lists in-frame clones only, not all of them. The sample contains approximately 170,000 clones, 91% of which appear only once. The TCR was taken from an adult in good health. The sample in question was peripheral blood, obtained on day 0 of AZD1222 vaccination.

The CDR3 DNA is TGTGCCAGCAGTTTCACCGGGGCTGAAGCTTTCTTT. Its protein product is CASSFTGAEAFF. The genes are TRBV12-3 or TRBV12-4 and TRBJ1-1; D ambiguous. The CDR3 spans 12 residues. Trimming left V 3 bases short and J 6 bases short, with 8 bases between.